This T cell receptor (beta chain) was sequenced during a study of T cell responses to AZD1222 COVID-19 vaccine. The protocol was immunoSEQ multiplex PCR, while the TCRdb copy is restricted to in-frame clones and leaves out a portion. Here the sample spans some 140,000 clones, around 84% being singletons. The germline V gene encodes CDR1 MNHNS and CDR2 SASEGT. The CDR3 runs 16 residues. Trimming took 4 bases from V and 0 from J, leaving 13 bases between them. This sequence originates from an adult in good health. V gene TRBV6-1 combines with J gene TRBJ1-5; unclear D gene. The sample was peripheral blood, taken on day 0 of AZD1222 vaccination. The CDR3 DNA follows: TGTGCCAGCAGTGTCGAAGGATTTTATAGCAATCAGCCCCAGCATTTT. This codes for CASSVEGFYSNQPQHF.